This T cell receptor beta chain emerged from a study of cytomegalovirus exposure and HLA in healthy donors. Whole-study results and caveats: Cytomegalovirus-associated TCR beta chains were listed, numbering some 180. An analysis done earlier found most TCR beta V segments productive about 87% or about 30% of the time.

In its sample, this clone was seen once. What it binds is unknown. Use of 60 Vbeta and 13 Jbeta primers characterized the PCR. As originally analysed: Later, an analysis found about 80 million unique TCR beta chains, and about 9.9 million of these were shared. Method: immunoSEQ multiplex PCR; TCRdb's copy keeps in-frame clones and lacks some. The DNA was the basis for D and trimming; V, J and clone size are from that table. The data show 95,000 to 100,000 clones, under 85% seen once. The ends were cut back, 1 base at V and 3 bases at J, with 9 bases in the middle. The CDR3 runs to 14 residues. Germline CDR1 and CDR2: SGHTA and FQGNSA.

V and J are TRBV7-2 and TRBJ1-2; D call uncertain. The clonotype comes from a man in his forties or fifties in good health and CMV-seronegative. Sequenced sample: PBMCs. Here the CDR3 DNA reads TGTGCCAGCAGCTTAGATCGGGGAGACTATGGCTACACCTTC. Amino acid sequence: CASSLDRGDYGYTF.